This entry concerns a single T cell receptor (beta chain). CDR1 MDHEN and CDR2 SYDVKM come from the germline V gene. Trimming removed 8 bases at V and 0 bases at J, with 14 bases between. The CDR3 runs 15 residues. This entry comes from a study of blood T cell repertoires in COVID-19. Study background: Researchers got acute and convalescent COVID-19 samples from the United States, Italy and Spain. PBMCs, B-cell-depleted T cells, or T cells were the source of the cDNA or gDNA that made up the material.

Original data processing: Counts of nucleated cells, estimated from reference gene primer amplification, were obtained. The method was immunoSEQ multiplex PCR; TCRdb's version includes in-frame clones alone and lacks a portion of them. Clone size and the V and J calls come from that table; the DNA yielded D and trimming. The sample has around 80,000 clones, around 83% seen once; the top ten hold roughly 10%. V usage is TRBV28 and J usage is TRBJ1-5; D remains ambiguous. This clonotype was sampled from a human donor in a cohort sampled during active COVID-19. The sample comprised peripheral blood. CDR3 sequence reads: CASVMGGSSNQPQHF. As DNA, the CDR3 is TGTGCCAGCGTCATGGGAGGGTCTAGCAATCAGCCCCAGCATTTT.